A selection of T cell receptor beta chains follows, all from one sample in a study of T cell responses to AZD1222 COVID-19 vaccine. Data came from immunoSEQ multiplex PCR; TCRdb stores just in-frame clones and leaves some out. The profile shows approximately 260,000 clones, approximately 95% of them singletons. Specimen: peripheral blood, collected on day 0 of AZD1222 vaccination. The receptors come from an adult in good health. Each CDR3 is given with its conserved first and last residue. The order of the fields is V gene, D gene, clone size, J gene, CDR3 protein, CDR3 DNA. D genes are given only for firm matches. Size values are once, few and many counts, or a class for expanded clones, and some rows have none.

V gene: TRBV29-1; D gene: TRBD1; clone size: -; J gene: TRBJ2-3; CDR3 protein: CSLRTGEDTQYF; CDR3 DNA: TGCAGCCTCCGGACAGGGGAAGATACGCAGTATTTT
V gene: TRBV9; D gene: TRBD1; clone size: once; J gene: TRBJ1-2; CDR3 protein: CASSVGTGEYGYTF; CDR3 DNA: TGTGCCAGCAGCGTGGGGACAGGGGAATATGGCTACACCTTC
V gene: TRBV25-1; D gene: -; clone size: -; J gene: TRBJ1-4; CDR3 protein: CASSELAPTNEKLFF; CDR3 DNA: TGTGCCAGCAGTGAACTCGCCCCAACTAATGAAAAACTGTTTTTT
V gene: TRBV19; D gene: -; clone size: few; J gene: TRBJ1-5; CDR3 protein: CASTPMIANNQPQHF; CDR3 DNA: TGTGCCAGTACCCCTATGATAGCCAACAATCAGCCCCAGCATTTT
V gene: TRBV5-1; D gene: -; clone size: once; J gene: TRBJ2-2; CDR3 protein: CASKEVNTGELFF; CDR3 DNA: TGCGCCAGCAAGGAGGTCAACACCGGGGAGCTGTTTTTT
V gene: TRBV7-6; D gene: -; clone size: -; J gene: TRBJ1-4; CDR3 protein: CASSYRARAFNEKLFF; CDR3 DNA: TGTGCCAGCAGCTATCGGGCCCGGGCCTTTAATGAAAAACTGTTTTTT
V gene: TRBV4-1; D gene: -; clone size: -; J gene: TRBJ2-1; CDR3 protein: CASSQGILVRSYNEQFF; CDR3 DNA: TGCGCCAGCAGCCAAGGAATACTAGTACGGTCCTACAATGAGCAGTTCTTC
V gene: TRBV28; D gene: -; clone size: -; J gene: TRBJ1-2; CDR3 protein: CASSFRNYGYTF; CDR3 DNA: TGTGCCAGCAGTTTTAGGAACTATGGCTACACCTTC
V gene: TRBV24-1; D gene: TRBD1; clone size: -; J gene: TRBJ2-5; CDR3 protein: CATSDQTRTGEETQYF; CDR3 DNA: TGTGCCACCAGTGACCAGACTAGGACAGGGGAAGAGACCCAGTACTTC
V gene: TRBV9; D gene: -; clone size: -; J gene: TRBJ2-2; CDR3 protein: CASSVIYGELFF; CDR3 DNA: TGTGCCAGCAGCGTAATCTACGGGGAGCTGTTTTTT
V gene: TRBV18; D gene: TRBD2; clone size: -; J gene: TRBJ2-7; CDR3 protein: CASSPGTSGTGEQYF; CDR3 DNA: TGTGCCAGCTCACCCGGGACTAGCGGGACGGGCGAGCAGTACTTC
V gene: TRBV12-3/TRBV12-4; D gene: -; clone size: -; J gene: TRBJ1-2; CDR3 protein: CASRKGFTYTF; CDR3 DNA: TGTGCCAGCAGAAAGGGCTTCACCTACACCTTC
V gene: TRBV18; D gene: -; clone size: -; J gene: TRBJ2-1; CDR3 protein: CASSPPDLSYNEQFF; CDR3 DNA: TGTGCCAGCTCACCACCCGACCTTTCCTACAATGAGCAGTTCTTC
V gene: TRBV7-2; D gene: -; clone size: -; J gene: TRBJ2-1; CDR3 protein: CASSLGSYNEQFF; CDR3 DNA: TGTGCCAGCAGCTTAGGGAGTTACAATGAGCAGTTCTTC
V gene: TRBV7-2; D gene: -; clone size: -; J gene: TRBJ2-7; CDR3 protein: CASSLGPPGSSYEQYF; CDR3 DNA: TGTGCCAGCAGCTTAGGGCCCCCGGGGAGCTCCTACGAGCAGTACTTC
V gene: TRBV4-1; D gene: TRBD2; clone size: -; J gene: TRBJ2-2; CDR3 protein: CASSPKGLAGGVTGELFF; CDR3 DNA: TGCGCCAGCAGCCCGAAAGGACTAGCGGGAGGAGTCACCGGGGAGCTGTTTTTT
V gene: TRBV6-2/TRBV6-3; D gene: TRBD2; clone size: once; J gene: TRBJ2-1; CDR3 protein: CASSQLAGEGSYNEQFF; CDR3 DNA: TGTGCCAGCAGCCAACTAGCGGGAGAGGGGTCCTACAATGAGCAGTTCTTC
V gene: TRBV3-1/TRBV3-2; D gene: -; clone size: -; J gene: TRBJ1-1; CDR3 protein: CASSPGWAVTEAFF; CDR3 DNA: TGTGCCAGCAGTCCAGGGTGGGCGGTCACTGAAGCTTTCTTT
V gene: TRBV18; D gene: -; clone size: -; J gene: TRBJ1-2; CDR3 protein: CASSPGDDYGYTF; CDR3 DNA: TGTGCCAGCTCACCAGGGGACGACTATGGCTACACCTTC
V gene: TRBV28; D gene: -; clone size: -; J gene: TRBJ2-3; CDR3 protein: CASSTPGIADTQYF; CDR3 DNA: TGTGCCAGCAGTACCCCCGGGATTGCAGATACGCAGTATTTT
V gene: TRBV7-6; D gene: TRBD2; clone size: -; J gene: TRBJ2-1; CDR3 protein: CASSRTSGPHQQFF; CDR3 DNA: TGTGCCAGCAGCCGGACTAGCGGGCCCCACCAGCAGTTCTTC
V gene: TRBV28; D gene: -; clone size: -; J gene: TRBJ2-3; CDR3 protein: CASSLMTDTQYF; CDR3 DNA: TGTGCCAGCAGTTTAATGACAGATACGCAGTATTTT
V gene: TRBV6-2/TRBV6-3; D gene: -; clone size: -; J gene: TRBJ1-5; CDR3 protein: CASSYEIYSNQPQHF; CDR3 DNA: TGTGCCAGCAGTTACGAAATATATAGCAATCAGCCCCAGCATTTT
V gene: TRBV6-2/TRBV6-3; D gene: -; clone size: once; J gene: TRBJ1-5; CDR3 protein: CASSYGTPSGQPQHF; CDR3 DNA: TGTGCCAGCAGTTACGGCACTCCCTCCGGACAGCCCCAGCATTTT
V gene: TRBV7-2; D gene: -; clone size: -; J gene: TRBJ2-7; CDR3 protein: CASRGTSYSYEQYF; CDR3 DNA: TGTGCCAGCAGAGGGACATCATATAGCTACGAGCAGTACTTC
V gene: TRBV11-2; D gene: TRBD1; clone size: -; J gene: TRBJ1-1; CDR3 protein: CASSLVRTGNTEAFF; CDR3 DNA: TGTGCCAGCAGCTTAGTCCGGACAGGGAACACTGAAGCTTTCTTT
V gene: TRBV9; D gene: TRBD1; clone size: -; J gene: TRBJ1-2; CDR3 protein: CASSLADRAGYGYTF; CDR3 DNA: TGTGCCAGCAGCTTAGCGGACAGGGCTGGCTATGGCTACACCTTC
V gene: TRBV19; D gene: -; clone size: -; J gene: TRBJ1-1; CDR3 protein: CASSKGNRNTEAFF; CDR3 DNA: TGTGCCAGTAGTAAGGGCAATAGGAACACTGAAGCTTTCTTT
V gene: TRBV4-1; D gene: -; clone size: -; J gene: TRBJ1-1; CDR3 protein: CASSQVGRGATEAFF; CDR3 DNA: TGCGCCAGCAGCCAAGTGGGTAGGGGGGCGACTGAAGCTTTCTTT
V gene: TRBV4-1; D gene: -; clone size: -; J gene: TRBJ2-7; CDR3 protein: CASSQEEAVPYEQYF; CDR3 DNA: TGCGCCAGCAGCCAAGAAGAGGCAGTTCCCTACGAGCAGTACTTC
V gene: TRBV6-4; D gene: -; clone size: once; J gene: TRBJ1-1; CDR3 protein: CASSEGGGSTEAFF; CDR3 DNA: TGTGCCAGCAGTGAGGGCGGAGGGAGCACTGAAGCTTTCTTT
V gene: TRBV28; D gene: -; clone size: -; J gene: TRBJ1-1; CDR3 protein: CASSLDGEHTEAFF; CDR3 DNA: TGTGCCAGCAGTTTAGACGGCGAACACACTGAAGCTTTCTTT